This is a list of T cell receptor beta chains from one sample in a study of cytomegalovirus exposure and HLA in healthy donors. Here immunoSEQ multiplex PCR was the method, and the copy in TCRdb shows in-frame clones only, minus some. Counted here are under 400,000 clones, approximately 88% occurring once; the ten biggest clones make up more than 0.95%. The sequenced sample was PBMCs. The receptor source for this set is a man aged 30 to 45 in good health and CMV-seronegative. Each CDR3 is given with its conserved first and last residue. Fields, in order: CDR3 protein, CDR3 DNA, J gene, clone size, D gene, V gene. A D gene is named only where the DNA matches it firmly. Part of the rows lack a size; the others show once, few, many or a class for expanded clones.

CASSPLQAGETQYF,TGTGCCAGCTCACCGCTACAGGCTGGAGAGACCCAGTACTTC,TRBJ2-5,-,-,TRBV18
CASSASDRGNTEAFF,TGTGCCAGCAGCGCGTCAGACAGGGGGAACACTGAAGCTTTCTTT,TRBJ1-1,-,TRBD1,TRBV5-4
CASSGDRSYNTGELFF,TGCGCCAGCAGCGGCGACAGGAGCTATAACACCGGGGAGCTGTTTTTT,TRBJ2-2,-,-,TRBV5-1
CAWERQAMGTQYF,TGTGCCTGGGAAAGACAGGCGATGGGGACCCAGTACTTC,TRBJ2-5,-,-,TRBV30
CASSSLSSVGLAALETQYF,TGTGCCAGTAGCTCCTTAAGTAGTGTCGGACTAGCGGCCCTTGAGACCCAGTACTTC,TRBJ2-5,-,TRBD2,TRBV19
CASSSPEERGDNEQFF,TGTGCCAGCAGCTCCCCTGAGGAGCGGGGGGACAATGAGCAGTTCTTC,TRBJ2-1,-,TRBD2,TRBV11-2
CASSEGGTNTGELFF,TGTGCCAGCAGTGAGGGGGGGACCAACACCGGGGAGCTGTTTTTT,TRBJ2-2,-,TRBD2,TRBV6-4
CASGQEGLVRQPQHF,TGTGCCAGCGGACAGGAGGGGTTGGTGAGGCAGCCCCAGCATTTT,TRBJ1-5,-,TRBD1,TRBV2
CASSLNRGLRDEQFF,TGTGCCAGCAGCTTGAACAGGGGGCTGCGAGATGAGCAGTTCTTC,TRBJ2-1,-,TRBD1,TRBV7-9
CASSSGLAGLVETQYF,TGTGCCAGCAGCTCGGGACTAGCGGGTTTAGTTGAGACCCAGTACTTC,TRBJ2-5,-,TRBD2,TRBV7-9
CASSSGLAGGVDTQYF,TGTGCCAGCAGTTCCGGACTAGCGGGGGGGGTGGATACGCAGTATTTT,TRBJ2-3,-,TRBD2,TRBV2
CASSLEHSLSEKLFF,TGTGCCAGCAGCTTAGAACACAGTCTAAGTGAAAAACTGTTTTTT,TRBJ1-4,-,-,TRBV7-2
CASSQDSETGTYNEQFF,TGCGCCAGCAGCCAAGATTCCGAGACAGGAACCTACAATGAGCAGTTCTTC,TRBJ2-1,-,-,TRBV4-1
CASSNPQGAMWQPQHF,TGTGCCAGCAGCAACCCACAGGGGGCTATGTGGCAGCCCCAGCATTTT,TRBJ1-5,-,TRBD1,TRBV7-2
CASGLHNQPQHF,TGTGCTAGTGGTTTACATAATCAGCCCCAGCATTTT,TRBJ1-5,-,-,TRBV12-5
CASSYAGVSTEAFF,TGTGCCAGCAGTTACGCGGGGGTGAGCACTGAAGCTTTCTTT,TRBJ1-1,-,-,TRBV6-5
CASSYEGVSEQYF,TGTGCCAGCAGTTACGAGGGGGTGTCGGAGCAGTACTTC,TRBJ2-7,-,-,TRBV6-5
CASTPYTGGSGELFF,TGTGCCAGCACCCCATATACGGGGGGGAGCGGGGAGCTGTTTTTT,TRBJ2-2,-,TRBD2,TRBV6-5
CASSLAGQRSSYNSPLHF,TGCGCCAGCAGCTTGGCCGGACAGCGCAGCTCCTATAATTCACCCCTCCACTTT,TRBJ1-6,-,-,TRBV5-1
CASRRQGYNEQFF,TGTGCCAGCAGGCGGCAGGGCTACAATGAGCAGTTCTTC,TRBJ2-1,few,-,TRBV27
CASSGGQGIGKLFF,TGTGCCAGCAGCGGGGGACAGGGGATTGGAAAACTGTTTTTT,TRBJ1-4,once,TRBD1,TRBV5-6
CAWSPAIGGENHGYTF,TGTGCCTGGAGTCCAGCTATAGGTGGGGAGAACCATGGCTACACCTTC,TRBJ1-2,-,-,TRBV30
CASSLQGRGFEQFF,TGTGCCAGCAGCTTACAGGGCAGGGGATTTGAGCAGTTCTTC,TRBJ2-1,-,-,TRBV7-6
CASSLGWARQYNEQFF,TGTGCCAGCAGCTTAGGATGGGCTCGCCAGTACAATGAGCAGTTCTTC,TRBJ2-1,-,-,TRBV11-3
CASSLGRGTEAFF,TGTGCCAGCAGCTTGGGACGAGGCACTGAAGCTTTCTTT,TRBJ1-1,-,-,TRBV5-6
CASTLLTGSHTEAFF,TGCGCCAGCACCCTTCTGACAGGTTCCCACACTGAAGCTTTCTTT,TRBJ1-1,-,-,TRBV5-1
CASSRYIGSPNEKLFF,TGTGCCAGTAGTAGGTACATAGGGAGCCCTAATGAAAAACTGTTTTTT,TRBJ1-4,-,-,TRBV19
CASSLYDRDRAEAFF,TGTGCCAGCAGCCTCTATGACAGGGATCGGGCTGAAGCTTTCTTT,TRBJ1-1,once,TRBD1,TRBV5-5
CASSFPGNTEAFF,TGTGCCAGCAGCTTCCCAGGGAACACTGAAGCTTTCTTT,TRBJ1-1,-,-,TRBV7-9
CSVADRTREAFF,TGCAGCGTTGCTGACAGAACCCGTGAAGCTTTCTTT,TRBJ1-1,once,-,TRBV29-1
CASSLVREGETQYF,TGCGCCAGCAGCTTGGTAAGGGAGGGAGAGACCCAGTACTTC,TRBJ2-5,-,TRBD2,TRBV5-1
CASSNRGRSEKLFF,TGTGCCAGCAGTAACAGGGGGAGGAGTGAAAAACTGTTTTTT,TRBJ1-4,-,TRBD1,TRBV6-1
CASSLNRGVNNEQFF,TGTGCCAGCAGCCTAAACAGGGGCGTCAACAATGAGCAGTTCTTC,TRBJ2-1,-,TRBD1,TRBV27
CASRMTGGTYEQYF,TGTGCCAGCAGAATGACAGGGGGCACCTACGAGCAGTACTTC,TRBJ2-7,-,TRBD1,TRBV6-6
CASSHQGGSISANYGYTF,TGTGCCAGCAGCCATCAGGGGGGATCGATTTCGGCTAACTATGGCTACACCTTC,TRBJ1-2,-,TRBD1,TRBV16
CATSRDRSYYGYTF,TGTGCCACCAGCAGGGACAGGAGCTACTATGGCTACACCTTC,TRBJ1-2,-,TRBD1,TRBV15
CASSSNRADRSYNEQFF,TGTGCCAGCAGCTCGAACAGGGCCGACCGCTCCTACAATGAGCAGTTCTTC,TRBJ2-1,-,-,TRBV5-4
CASGSSSRYNEQFF,TGTGCCAGCGGGTCTAGCTCTCGCTACAATGAGCAGTTCTTC,TRBJ2-1,-,-,TRBV2
CASSVQGSYGYTF,TGTGCCAGCAGTGTACAGGGTTCCTATGGCTACACCTTC,TRBJ1-2,-,-,TRBV6-1
CASSTQTANTEAFF,TGTGCCAGCAGCACCCAGACAGCGAACACTGAAGCTTTCTTT,TRBJ1-1,once,-,TRBV6-6
CASSPPGQGSTDTQYF,TGCGCCAGCAGCCCACCGGGACAGGGTAGCACAGATACGCAGTATTTT,TRBJ2-3,-,TRBD1,TRBV10-1
CASSGAGGPQSYNEQFF,TGCGCCAGCAGTGGCGCGGGGGGACCACAGTCCTACAATGAGCAGTTCTTC,TRBJ2-1,once,TRBD2,TRBV10-1
CASTEPGQAGNTIYF,TGCGCCAGCACAGAGCCGGGACAGGCTGGAAACACCATATATTTT,TRBJ1-3,-,TRBD1,TRBV23-1
CASSIPWDRADSNQPQHF,TGTGCCAGTAGTATTCCTTGGGACAGGGCTGATAGCAATCAGCCCCAGCATTTT,TRBJ1-5,-,TRBD1,TRBV19
CASSNLGRDFSGNTIYF,TGTGCCAGCAGCAACCTTGGGCGTGATTTCTCTGGAAACACCATATATTTT,TRBJ1-3,-,-,TRBV7-9
CASSQGTFQGETQYF,TGCGCCAGCAGCCAGGGGACATTCCAGGGAGAGACCCAGTACTTC,TRBJ2-5,-,-,TRBV4-1
CAWSVGGDSPLHF,TGTGCCTGGAGTGTAGGGGGCGATTCACCCCTCCACTTT,TRBJ1-6,few,TRBD1,TRBV30
CASRTFATSYEQYF,TGTGCCAGCAGGACATTCGCTACCTCCTACGAGCAGTACTTC,TRBJ2-7,-,-,TRBV27
CSARSGNTIYF,TGCAGTGCTAGGAGTGGAAACACCATATATTTT,TRBJ1-3,-,-,TRBV20-1
CATSGGTNTEAFF,TGTGCCACCTCCGGGGGGACGAACACTGAAGCTTTCTTT,TRBJ1-1,-,-,TRBV6-6
CAISPDRYTEAFF,TGTGCCATCAGCCCTGACAGATACACTGAAGCTTTCTTT,TRBJ1-1,-,-,TRBV10-3